Each of the 10 T cell receptor beta chains below was sequenced from the same sample in a study of technical replicates of blood from a handful of donors. TCRdb keeps only in-frame clones here, not all; method: immunoSEQ multiplex PCR. Of roughly 81,000 clones listed, about 97% are singletons. The sequenced sample was T cells isolated from PBMCs. The origin of the receptors is a human donor in good health.

This clone was counted a single time. The chain combines TRBV5-4 with TRBJ1-1; D remains ambiguous. V was shortened by 4 bases and J by 1 base, with 5 bases between the two germline ends. The CDR3 consists of 12 residues. Germline-derived CDR1 and CDR2 are SGHNT and YYREEE (reference sequence). CDR3 sequence: CASSLPNTEAFF. In nucleotides, the CDR3 is TGTGCCAGCAGCCTCCCGAACACTGAAGCTTTCTTT.

This clone was counted once. The chain is built from TRBV20-1 and TRBJ2-7; 7 nucleotides line up with TRBD2. This CDR3 is 11 amino acids long. CDR1 and CDR2 from the germline V gene are DFQATT and SNEGSKA (reference sequence). The CDR3 sequence: CGWGGRYEQYF. CDR3 nucleotide sequence: TGCGGATGGGGGGGAAGGTACGAGCAGTACTTC.

The rearrangement links TRBV28 to TRBJ1-5; 8 bases agree with TRBD1. Germline V lookup: CDR1 MDHEN, CDR2 SYDVKM. V shed 8 bases and J 9 bases; nucleotides not matched to a gene: 12. The CDR3 is made up of 14 amino acids. Written as DNA, the CDR3 is TGTGCCAGCCGACAGGGGCCCGGGAGTCGGCCCCAGCATTTT. Translated, it gives CASRQGPGSRPQHF.

The gene calls are TRBV28 and TRBJ2-7; D not certain. CDR1 MDHEN and CDR2 SYDVKM come from the germline V gene. This CDR3 contains 14 residues. V was trimmed by 1 base and J by 1 base, leaving 8 bases between them. The CDR3 here is CASSLFTSSYEQYF. CDR3 nucleotides: TGTGCCAGCAGTTTATTTACGAGTTCCTACGAGCAGTACTTC.

This sequence joins TRBV10-3 and TRBJ1-4, with 7 bases identical to TRBD1. Germline trimming cut 3 bases from V and 5 bases from J; bases unmatched to any gene: 6. This CDR3 has 15 amino acids. CDR1 and CDR2 from the germline V gene are ENHRY and SYGVKD. As DNA, the CDR3 is TGTGCCATCAGTGATCCCAGGGGGTCGAATGAAAAACTGTTTTTT. This translates into CAISDPRGSNEKLFF.

The chain uses TRBV27 and TRBJ1-2, with D perhaps TRBD1 (6 bases). V was cut by 5 bases and J by 7 bases, with 14 bases left in between. Germline loops: CDR1 MNHEY, CDR2 SMNVEV (reference sequence). The CDR3 has 13 amino acids. For the CDR3, the DNA is TGTGCCAGCAGTGCAGGGGTTTCTGGTGGCTACACCTTC. Translation gives CASSAGVSGGYTF.

The chain couples TRBV7-8 to TRBJ1-1; tentatively, D is TRBD1 (6 bases). Deletions cut 8 bases from V and 0 bases from J, with 16 bases between. This CDR3 spans 15 amino acids. The germline V gene has CDR1 SGHVS and CDR2 FQNEAQ. This chain's CDR3 is CASQPGHPMNTEAFF. In nucleotides, the CDR3 is TGTGCCAGCCAACCGGGACACCCAATGAACACTGAAGCTTTCTTT.

This chain's CDR3 is CSVEAFGRGSGELFF. The CDR3 coding sequence is TGCAGCGTTGAAGCCTTCGGTAGGGGCTCCGGGGAGCTGTTTTTT. The rearrangement links TRBV29-1 to TRBJ2-2, with TRBD1 as a possible D gene (5 bases). Trimming left V 1 base short and J 6 bases short, with 15 bases between. This CDR3 has 15 amino acids. Germline V gives CDR1 SQVTM, CDR2 ANQGSEA.

The J gene is TRBJ2-5, the V gene TRBV11-2; 7 bases are shared with TRBD2. The V gene end was trimmed by 7 bases and the J gene end by 2 bases; junction bases not matched to a gene: 7. The CDR3 loop spans 14 amino acids. Germline lookup yields CDR1 SGHAT and CDR2 FQNNGV. In DNA form, the CDR3 reads TGTGCCAGCATGTCCCCGGGGGGACAAGAGACCCAGTACTTC. It translates to CASMSPGGQETQYF. Variable domain in full (rest from reference TRBV11-2 and TRBJ2-5): EAGVAQSPRYKIIEKRQSVAFWCNPISGHATLYWYQQILGQGPKLLIQFQNNGVVDDSQLPKDRFSAERLKGVDSTLKIQPAKLEDSAVYLCASMSPGGQETQYFGPGTRLLVL.

This clone was observed once. The chain recombines TRBV4-1 with TRBJ1-1; D unresolved. The CDR3 consists of 17 residues. V lost 1 base, J lost 0 bases, and 15 bases lay in between. The V gene's germline CDR1 is MGHRA and CDR2 YSYEKL. The CDR3 DNA reads as TGCGCCAGCAGCCAAGCCCCCGGCGGCGCCCTGAACACTGAAGCTTTCTTT. As protein: CASSQAPGGALNTEAFF.